The 24 T cell receptor beta chains given below trace back to one sample, sequenced in a study of regulatory T cells in long-lasting Graves disease. Sample time point: newly diagnosed GD, antithyroid drugs for less than 3 months. Extracted PBMC RNA gave rise to the TCR library. Construction of TCR beta libraries relied on iRepertoire HTBI primers and on Arm-PCR targeting CDR3 regions. TCRdb processed the multiplex PCR reads anew with MiXCR; each CDR3 protein has one entry. In the table there are approximately 350,000 distinct CDR3 sequences, about 17% of which are singletons. Another study also made use of these data, one on T cells in Graves' hyperthyroidism and ophthalmopathy.

Sample: peripheral blood mononuclear cells (PBMCs), taken at new diagnosis, from a patient treated with antithyroid drugs. The source of these receptors is a woman between 18 and 29 years old with Graves disease.

This clonotype was counted ten times or more. J is TRBJ2-5 and V is TRBV20-1, with D unresolved. The germline V and J ends were trimmed by 0 bases and 5 bases, with 7 bases remaining between them. There are 12 residues in the CDR3. Germline lookup yields CDR1 DFQATT and CDR2 SNEGSKA (reference sequence). This CDR3 reads CSAREDWETQYF. The CDR3 region has the DNA TGCAGTGCTAGAGAGGATTGGGAGACCCAGTACTTC.

This clonotype was seen ten or more times. This sequence joins TRBV11-2 and TRBJ1-3; D is perhaps TRBD1 (5 bases). Germline loops: CDR1 SGHAT, CDR2 FQNNGV. V shed 3 bases and J shed 0 bases, with 9 bases lying between them. This CDR3 spans 15 amino acids. The CDR3 sequence: CASSFQGFSGNTIYF. DNA of the CDR3: TGTGCCAGCAGCTTTCAGGGATTCTCTGGAAACACCATATATTTT.

This clonotype occurred a few times. V is TRBV12-3 or TRBV12-4 and J is TRBJ1-2; no clear D gene. The CDR3 consists of 14 residues. V shed 7 bases and J shed 8 bases, with 20 bases lying between them. The CDR3: CASKSLEDVGGYTF. The CDR3 DNA is TGTGCCAGCAAATCGTTGGAGGATGTGGGAGGCTACACCTTC.

At least ten counts were recorded for this clonotype. The chain is built from TRBV6-5 and TRBJ2-2; 11 nucleotides align to TRBD2. Germline V gives CDR1 MNHEY, CDR2 SVGAGI. V lost 0 bases to trimming and J lost 6 bases; unmatched junction nucleotides: 0. The CDR3 is 15 residues long. The CDR3 DNA sequence: TGTGCCAGCAGTTACTCGACTAGCGGGGCCGGGGAGCTGTTTTTT. It encodes CASSYSTSGAGELFF.

The table lists this clonotype with many counts. The chain combines TRBV24-1 with TRBJ1-5; 9 bases fit TRBD1. Germline values: CDR1 KGHDR, CDR2 SFDVKD. The CDR3 consists of 16 residues. Trimming took 3 bases from V and 6 from J; bases not matched to a gene: 8. CDR3 coding DNA: TGTGCCACCAGTGATAACCCCCGGGACAGGGCTCAGCCCCAGCATTTT. Translated: CATSDNPRDRAQPQHF.

This clonotype showed up many times. The junction and the germline gene differ at one end; a read error may be behind it. This chain joins TRBV5-5 and TRBJ2-1, with D possibly being TRBD1 (6 bases). Per germline, CDR1 SGHKS and CDR2 YYEKEE (reference sequence). The CDR3 has 13 amino acids. The CDR3 coding sequence is TGCGCCAGCAGCGCACAGGGTTACAATGAGCAGTTCTTC. Residues: CASSAQGYNEQFF. Complete variable domain (other parts from reference TRBV5-5 and TRBJ2-1): DAGVTQSPTHLIKTRGQQVTLRCSPISGHKSVSWYQQVLGQGPQFIFQYYEKEERGRGNFPDRFSARQFPNYSSELNVNALLLGDSALYLCASSAQGYNEQFFGPGTRLTVL.

V is TRBV28 and J is TRBJ2-1; D gene unclear. V dropped 1 base and J dropped 7 bases, with 17 bases sitting between them. The CDR3 has 16 amino acids. Germline CDR1 and CDR2: MDHEN and SYDVKM. CDR3 protein: CASSLYASGTKNEQFF. CDR3 nucleotide sequence: TGTGCCAGCAGTTTATATGCTAGTGGAACGAAGAATGAGCAGTTCTTC.

This clonotype appeared many times. The CDR3 is CASSPEGNYGYTF. Written as DNA, the CDR3 is TGTGCCAGCAGCCCGGAGGGTAACTATGGCTACACCTTC. This rearrangement joins TRBV27 to TRBJ1-2; D gene ambiguous. Germline V gives CDR1 MNHEY, CDR2 SMNVEV (reference sequence). The CDR3 is 13 residues long. V was shortened by 6 bases and J by 1 base, with 9 bases between the two germline ends.

This clonotype has at least ten counts. The chain uses TRBV6-1 and TRBJ2-2, with 8 nucleotides matching TRBD1. J was trimmed by 5 bases and V by 2 bases; bases with no gene match: 22. CDR3 size: 21 residues. Germline V lookup: CDR1 MNHNS, CDR2 SASEGT. The CDR3 region has the DNA TGTGCCAGCAGTGAACAGGGGGCCCTAAGCTTAGGAGAGGTCGTTACCGGGGAGCTGTTTTTT. It translates to CASSEQGALSLGEVVTGELFF.

This clonotype came up a few times. This chain uses TRBV12-3 or TRBV12-4 with TRBJ2-7; perhaps TRBD1 as D (5 bases). V dropped 4 bases and J dropped 6 bases, with 13 bases sitting between them. The CDR3 spans 13 residues. CDR3 coding DNA: TGTGCCAGCAGTTCAGGGAAACTGGGCGAGCAGTACTTC. This translates into CASSSGKLGEQYF.

In this sample, this clonotype turned up many times. This chain joins TRBV11-2 and TRBJ2-2, with TRBD1 matching over 10 bases. This CDR3 is built from 19 residues. The V segment lost 5 bases and the J segment 0 bases; nucleotides outside the gene matches: 12. Germline values: CDR1 SGHAT, CDR2 FQNNGV. Here the CDR3 reads CASSLYGGTGVPNTGELFF. The CDR3 bases are TGTGCCAGCAGCCTATATGGGGGGACAGGGGTTCCGAACACCGGGGAGCTGTTTTTT.

This clonotype appeared many times. The rearrangement uses TRBV20-1 and TRBJ1-2; 10 bases align to TRBD1. Germline lookup yields CDR1 DFQATT and CDR2 SNEGSKA (reference sequence). V was pared by 1 base and J by 8 bases, with 4 bases of the junction left unmatched. CDR3 length: 13 residues. Here the CDR3 reads CSARAGTGAGYTF. For the CDR3, the DNA is TGCAGTGCTAGAGCCGGGACAGGGGCCGGCTACACCTTC.

The chain is built from TRBV18 and TRBJ1-2; 8 nucleotides align to TRBD1. CDR3 length: 16 amino acids. J was trimmed by 1 base and V by 1 base; bases with no gene match: 5. Germline CDR1 is KGHSH and CDR2 is LQKENI. In nucleotides, the CDR3 is TGTGCCAGCTCACCACGGCAGGGGGCAGATAACTATGGCTACACCTTC. Amino acid sequence: CASSPRQGADNYGYTF.

A note on this clonotype: With a much larger clone just one base away, this may be a read error. This sequence joins TRBV20-1 and TRBJ2-1; TRBD2 agrees at 10 bases. The J segment lost 5 bases and the V segment lost 2 bases, leaving 9 bases of the junction unmatched. The germline CDR1 and CDR2 sequences are DFQATT and SNEGSKA (reference sequence). This CDR3 contains 16 residues. This CDR3 is CSARFSSGGRDNEQFF. The CDR3 DNA follows: TGCAGTGCTAGATTTTCTAGCGGGGGTAGGGACAATGAGCAGTTCTTC.

This rearrangement joins TRBV2 to TRBJ1-4; possibly TRBD1 for D (6 bases). The CDR3 covers 13 residues. CDR1 and CDR2 (germline): SNHLY, FYNNEI. Trimming pared 10 bases from V and 2 bases from J, leaving 11 bases between. The CDR3, as DNA: TGTGCCATGAAGGGGGATACTAATGAAAAACTGTTTTTT. Protein product: CAMKGDTNEKLFF.

This clonotype came up a few times. A much larger clone lies one base from this, so it may be a read error. V usage is TRBV28 and J usage is TRBJ1-2; no reliable D call. This CDR3 is 14 amino acids long. Germline V CDR1 and CDR2: MDHEN, SYDVKM. Here the CDR3 reads CASSLVRGSDGYAF. CDR3 in DNA: TGTGCCAGCAGTTTAGTGCGGGGTTCGGATGGCTACGCCTTC.

The V gene is TRBV6-5, the J gene TRBJ1-1; D remains ambiguous. The CDR3 is 14 residues long. V lost 6 bases and J 4 bases, leaving 15 bases between the germline ends. The germline CDR1 and CDR2 sequences are MNHEY and SVGAGI. The CDR3 loop reads CASSYQIIGTEAFF. CDR3 in DNA: TGTGCCAGCAGCTACCAGATAATCGGCACTGAAGCTTTCTTT.

This clonotype came up a few times. The V and J genes are TRBV29-1 and TRBJ1-1; tentatively, D is TRBD1 (6 bases). V was trimmed by 7 bases and J by 7 bases, leaving 13 bases between them. Germline assignment: CDR1 SQVTM and CDR2 ANQGSEA. CDR3 length: 11 amino acids. The CDR3 sequence is CSANQGSEAFF. For the CDR3, the DNA is TGCAGCGCGAACCAGGGGAGTGAAGCTTTCTTT.

The CDR3 loop reads CASSYSGLAGGPIEQFF. The DNA of the CDR3 is TGTGCCAGCAGTTACTCGGGACTAGCGGGGGGGCCTATTGAGCAGTTCTTC. The chain uses TRBV6-2 or TRBV6-3 and TRBJ2-1, with 16 positions matching TRBD2. The CDR3 has 17 amino acids. V was clipped by 0 bases and J by 9 bases; unmatched bases: 5. The germline CDR1 and CDR2 sequences are MNHEY and SVGEGT.

This chain uses TRBV6-1 with TRBJ1-6; D is unresolved. V gave up 7 bases and J gave up 9 bases, with 13 bases separating them. The CDR3 is made up of 13 amino acids. The germline V gene has CDR1 MNHNS and CDR2 SASEGT. The CDR3 region is CASTKETSSPLHF. CDR3 sequence (DNA): TGTGCCAGCACTAAAGAGACCAGTTCACCCCTCCACTTT.

The gene calls are TRBV10-3 and TRBJ2-2, with 11 bases lining up with TRBD2. The trim removed 5 bases at V and 6 bases at J, leaving 5 bases unmatched. This CDR3 is built from 15 residues. The germline V gene encodes CDR1 ENHRY and CDR2 SYGVKD. The CDR3 nucleotides read TGTGCCATCAGTCCGACTAGCGGGGAGGCCGGGGAGCTGTTTTTT. It yields the protein CAISPTSGEAGELFF.

This clonotype showed up just a few times. The V and J genes are TRBV27 and TRBJ2-2; D ambiguous. The CDR3 sequence is 15 residues long. Trimming removed 0 bases from V and 1 base from J, with 6 bases in between. CDR1 and CDR2 (germline): MNHEY, SMNVEV (reference sequence). For the CDR3, the DNA is TGTGCCAGCAGTTTATCGGACCAGAACACCGGGGAGCTGTTTTTT. Translation gives CASSLSDQNTGELFF.

A few counts support this clonotype. This chain uses TRBV4-2 with TRBJ2-4, with TRBD1 as a possible D gene (5 bases). The CDR3 length is 15 residues. Trimming shortened V by 0 bases and J by 5 bases, and 11 bases separated the two germline ends. CDR1 and CDR2 from the germline V gene are LGHNA and YNFKEQ. In nucleotides, the CDR3 is TGTGCCAGCAGCCAAGATCGGCAGGGCCAAAACATTCAGTACTTC. Protein product: CASSQDRQGQNIQYF.

Points on this clonotype: This may come from a read error, since a much larger clone is one base off. The chain uses TRBV7-9 and TRBJ2-7, with 11 positions matching TRBD2. The length of the CDR3 is 16 residues. Germline V lookup: CDR1 SEHNR, CDR2 FQNEAQ (reference sequence). V lost 2 bases, J lost 6 bases, and 9 bases stayed unmatched. The CDR3 loop reads CASSLKRLAGGPEQYF. The DNA of the CDR3 is TGTGCCAGCAGCTTAAAGCGTCTAGCGGGGGGCCCCGAGCAGTACTTC. The variable domain in full, with the rest retrieved from reference TRBV7-9 and TRBJ2-7, is DTGVSQNPRHKITKRGQNVTFRCDPISEHNRLYWYRQTLGQGPEFLTYFQNEAQLEKSRLLSDRFSAERPKGSFSTLEIQRTEQGDSAMYLCASSLKRLAGGPEQYFGPGTRLTVT.